This record covers a single T cell receptor beta chain. The antigen is unknown. This entry belongs to a study of cytotoxic CD8 clonotypes in ibrutinib-treated CLL. In germline, CDR1 is SEHNR, CDR2 FQNEAQ (reference sequence). The CDR3 is 17 amino acids. V lost 0 bases, J lost 6 bases, and 20 bases lay in between. Researchers set a sequencing depth target of 1 in 200,000 to 1 in 1 million T cells. Profiled with immunoSEQ multiplex PCR; TCRdb holds only in-frame clones, not every one. Here the sample spans about 68,000 clones, around 68% being singletons. Study-wide results and caveats: Clonality increased with ibrutinib response but returned toward baseline at progression. Public clonotypes, found uncommonly, either contracted or stayed stable on treatment.

This sequence originates from a human donor with chronic lymphocytic leukemia. The V call is TRBV7-9, the J call TRBJ1-2, with D unresolved. Sequenced material: PBMCs, taken after 12 months of ibrutinib treatment. CDR3 region: CASSLALLVFSTDGYTF. The CDR3 DNA follows: TGTGCCAGCAGCTTAGCGCTATTAGTATTTTCCACAGATGGCTACACCTTC.